This T cell receptor (beta chain) was sequenced during a study of CD8 T cells in Susac syndrome. When the RNA was reverse transcribed, random hexamers were used with an input of roughly 0.45 to 1 ug. TCRdb re-called the immunoSEQ multiplex PCR reads through MiXCR, storing one row per CDR3 protein. Among about 150,000 distinct CDR3 sequences listed, approximately 96% were seen once. The germline V gene encodes CDR1 LNHDA and CDR2 SQIVND (reference sequence). V lost 8 bases and J lost 2; bases outside the gene matches: 4. The CDR3 extends over 13 amino acids. V usage is TRBV19 and J usage is TRBJ2-3; 7 bases map to TRBD1. The specimen sequenced was CD4+ T cells from PBMCs. This receptor was obtained from a human donor with Susac syndrome. CDR3 protein: CASSGTDTDTQYF. CDR3 coding DNA: TGTGCCAGTTCCGGGACAGACACAGATACGCAGTATTTT.